This passage covers 12 T cell receptor beta chains from one sample sequenced in a study of shared clonotypes between healthy human individuals. Profiling relied on immunoSEQ multiplex PCR, and the TCRdb table lists in-frame clones only, not all of them. This sample has 2,500,000 or so clones, with over 85% found just once. The sequenced sample consisted of naive CD4+ T cells sorted from blood. Documented subset: CD45RA+ positively selected. These receptors were obtained from a man younger than 30 in good health.

This clone appeared a few times. DNA of the CDR3: TGTGCCAGCAGCCAAGAGGCAGGGGGCTATAATTCACCCCTCCACTTT. Translated: CASSQEAGGYNSPLHF. The gene calls are TRBV4-2 and TRBJ1-6, with TRBD1 identical over 7 bases. Germline V gene data show CDR1 as LGHNA and CDR2 as YNFKEQ. J lost 3 bases, V lost 0 bases, and 2 bases had no gene match. The CDR3 spans 16 residues.

Turning to this clone: Other DNA sequences within the sample encode an identical CDR3. The V gene is TRBV30, the J gene TRBJ1-2, with 11 bases fitting TRBD1. The ends lost 1 base at V and 2 bases at J; junction bases unmatched: 0. CDR1 and CDR2 (germline): GTSNPN, SVGIG (reference sequence). This CDR3 contains 14 residues. The CDR3 DNA reads TGTGCCTGGAGTGGGACAGGGGGCAACTATGGCTACACCTTC. It encodes CAWSGTGGNYGYTF. Complete variable domain (other parts from reference TRBV30 and TRBJ1-2): SQTIHQWPATLVQPVGSPLSLECTVEGTSNPNLYWYRQAAGRGLQLLFYSVGIGQISSEVPQNLSASRPQDRQFILSSKKLLLSDSGFYLCAWSGTGGNYGYTFGSGTRLTVV.

This clone occurred a few times. The sample carries other DNA sequences with the same CDR3. The V and J genes are TRBV28 and TRBJ1-4, with 9 bases that match TRBD1. This CDR3 comprises 15 residues. CDR1 is MDHEN, CDR2 SYDVKM, per germline. Trimming cost V 4 bases and J 4 bases; bases outside gene matches: 4. DNA for the CDR3: TGTGCCAGCAGTTCCCCGGGACAGGGTAATGAAAAACTGTTTTTT. It is translated as CASSSPGQGNEKLFF.

The V and J genes are TRBV7-6 and TRBJ2-7; either TRBD1 or TRBD2 may fit D (6 bases each). CDR3 length equals 14 residues. The germline V gene encodes CDR1 SGHVS and CDR2 FNYEAQ. The V end was cut by 5 bases, the J end by 5 bases, with 16 bases between. The CDR3 sequence is CASSLGGQNHEQYF. DNA for the CDR3: TGTGCCAGCAGCCTCGGGGGACAAAACCACGAGCAGTACTTC.

The gene calls are TRBV11-2 and TRBJ1-2, with no clear D. V lost 5 bases to trimming and J lost 4 bases, with 14 bases between them. This CDR3 is built from 14 residues. Germline assignment: CDR1 SGHAT and CDR2 FQNNGV. As DNA, the CDR3 is TGTGCCAGCAGCACAAGGGCTAGTAGCTATGGCTACACCTTC. It yields the protein CASSTRASSYGYTF.

The chain couples TRBV5-1 to TRBJ2-2, with 9 bases lining up with TRBD1. Germline trimming cut 5 bases from V and 3 bases from J; bases unmatched to any gene: 5. From germline, CDR1 is SGHRS and CDR2 YFSETQ. The CDR3 loop spans 15 amino acids. CDR3 coding DNA: TGCGCCAGCAGTTTCCGGACAGGGGACACCGGGGAGCTGTTTTTT. It translates to CASSFRTGDTGELFF. The full variable domain, rest sourced from reference TRBV5-1 and TRBJ2-2, is KAGVTQTPRYLIKTRGQQVTLSCSPISGHRSVSWYQQTPGQGLQFLFEYFSETQRNKGNFPGRFSGRQFSNSRSEMNVSTLELGDSALYLCASSFRTGDTGELFFGEGSRLTVL.

This sequence joins TRBV19 and TRBJ1-3; D is unclear. Germline V gives CDR1 LNHDA, CDR2 SQIVND (reference sequence). Trimming took off 9 bases at V and 3 bases at J, with 12 bases between the two ends. This CDR3 is 13 amino acids long. The CDR3 sequence: CASLSSVGNTIYF. The CDR3 bases are TGTGCCAGCCTTTCGTCAGTTGGAAACACCATATATTTT.

V is TRBV27 and J is TRBJ1-3; unclear D gene. V lost 0 bases to trimming and J lost 0 bases, with 12 bases between them. Per germline, CDR1 MNHEY and CDR2 SMNVEV (reference sequence). This CDR3 comprises 17 residues. Written as DNA, the CDR3 is TGTGCCAGCAGTTTATCGCCCGGAACCCTCTCTGGAAACACCATATATTTT. This translates into CASSLSPGTLSGNTIYF.

The J gene is TRBJ1-2, the V gene TRBV27; tentative D call: TRBD1 (5 bases). The germline gives CDR1 MNHEY, CDR2 SMNVEV (reference sequence). The CDR3 extends over 12 amino acids. V was pared by 4 bases and J by 11 bases, with 14 bases between. This chain's CDR3 is CASSSQGRTYTF. In DNA, the CDR3 is TGTGCCAGCAGTTCCCAGGGAAGGACGTACACCTTC.

The chain recombines TRBV5-4 with TRBJ2-5, with 9 bases lining up with TRBD1. The J segment lost 2 bases and the V segment lost 5 bases, leaving 7 bases of the junction unmatched. The CDR3 spans 15 residues. Germline V gives CDR1 SGHNT, CDR2 YYREEE (reference sequence). The CDR3 nucleotides are TGTGCCAGCAGGGAAGCCGACAGGGGGCAAGAGACCCAGTACTTC. Protein: CASREADRGQETQYF.

V usage is TRBV6-6 and J usage is TRBJ1-1, with D unclear. The CDR3 runs 13 residues. V was clipped by 6 bases and J by 1 base, with 9 bases between them. The germline CDR1 and CDR2 sequences are MNHNY and SVGAGI (reference sequence). CDR3 region: CASRTRGNTEAFF. In DNA, the CDR3 is TGTGCCAGCAGAACCCGGGGGAACACTGAAGCTTTCTTT.

The rearrangement links TRBV10-3 to TRBJ2-7; TRBD1 matches at 7 bases. Germline values: CDR1 ENHRY, CDR2 SYGVKD. Trimming at V came to 2 bases and at J to 6 bases, leaving 7 bases not matched to a gene. This CDR3 region has 14 residues. CDR3: CAISENRGRGEQYF. The CDR3, as DNA: TGTGCCATCAGTGAGAACAGGGGTAGGGGCGAGCAGTACTTC.